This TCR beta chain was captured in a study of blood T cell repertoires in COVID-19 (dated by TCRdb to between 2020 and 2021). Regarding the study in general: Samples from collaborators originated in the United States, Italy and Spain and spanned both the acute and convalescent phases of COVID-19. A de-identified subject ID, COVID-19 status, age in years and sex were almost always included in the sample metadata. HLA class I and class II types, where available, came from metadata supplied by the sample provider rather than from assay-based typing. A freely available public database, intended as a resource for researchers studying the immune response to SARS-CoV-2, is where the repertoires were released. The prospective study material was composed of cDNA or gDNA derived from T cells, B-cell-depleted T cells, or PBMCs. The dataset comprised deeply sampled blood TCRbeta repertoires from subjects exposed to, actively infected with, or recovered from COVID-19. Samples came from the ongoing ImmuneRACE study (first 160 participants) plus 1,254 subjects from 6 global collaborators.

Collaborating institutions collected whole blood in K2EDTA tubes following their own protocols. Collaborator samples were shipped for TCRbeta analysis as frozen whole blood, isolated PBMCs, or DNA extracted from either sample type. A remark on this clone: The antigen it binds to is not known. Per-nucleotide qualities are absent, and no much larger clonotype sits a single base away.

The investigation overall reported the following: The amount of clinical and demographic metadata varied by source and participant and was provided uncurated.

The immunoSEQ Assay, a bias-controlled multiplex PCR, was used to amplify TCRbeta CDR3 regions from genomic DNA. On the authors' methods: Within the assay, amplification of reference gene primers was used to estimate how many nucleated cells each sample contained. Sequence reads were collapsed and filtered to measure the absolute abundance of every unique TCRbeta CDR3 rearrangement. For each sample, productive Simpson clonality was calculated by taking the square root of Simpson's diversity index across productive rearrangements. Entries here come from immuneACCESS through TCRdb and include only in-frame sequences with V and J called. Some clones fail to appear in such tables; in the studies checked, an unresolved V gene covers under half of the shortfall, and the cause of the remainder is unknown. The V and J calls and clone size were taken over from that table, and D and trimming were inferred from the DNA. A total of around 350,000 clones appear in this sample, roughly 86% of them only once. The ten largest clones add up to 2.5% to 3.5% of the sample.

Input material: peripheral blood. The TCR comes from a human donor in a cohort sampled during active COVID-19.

In nucleotides, the sequence is TGTGCCAGCAGTATCAGTAACCCCTATGGCTACACCTTC. This encodes CASSISNPYGYTF. The sequence is built from TRBV27 and TRBJ1-2; no D gene can be assigned with confidence. Reading from cysteine to phenylalanine, the CDR3 counts 13 amino acids. The only DNA kept is the CDR3, 39 bases in frame from the first base. V is pared back by 5 bases and J by 4 bases, with 11 bases lying between the germline termini. Via the germline V gene (reference sequence), CDR1 is MNHEY and CDR2 SMNVEV.